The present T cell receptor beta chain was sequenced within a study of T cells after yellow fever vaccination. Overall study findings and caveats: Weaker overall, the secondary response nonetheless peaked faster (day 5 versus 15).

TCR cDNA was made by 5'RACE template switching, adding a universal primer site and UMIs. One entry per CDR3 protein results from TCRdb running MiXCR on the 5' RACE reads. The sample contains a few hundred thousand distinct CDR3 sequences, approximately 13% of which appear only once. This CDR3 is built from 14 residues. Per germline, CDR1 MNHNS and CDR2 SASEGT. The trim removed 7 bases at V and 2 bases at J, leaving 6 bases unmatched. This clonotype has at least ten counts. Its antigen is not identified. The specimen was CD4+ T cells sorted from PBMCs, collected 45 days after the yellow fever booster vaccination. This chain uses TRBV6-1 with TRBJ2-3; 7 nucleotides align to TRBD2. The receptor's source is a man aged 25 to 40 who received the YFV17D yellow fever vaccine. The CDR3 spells CASTLGLITDTQYF. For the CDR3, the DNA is TGTGCCAGCACCTTGGGACTAATCACAGATACGCAGTATTTT.